What follows are 20 T cell receptor beta chains derived from one specimen sequenced in a study of cytomegalovirus exposure and HLA in healthy donors. The PCR was carried out with 60 Vbeta primers and 13 Jbeta primers. Method: immunoSEQ multiplex PCR; TCRdb's copy keeps in-frame clones and lacks some. The top ten clones hold 4% to 6% of a sample with about 150,000 clones, roughly 81% of them seen once. The sequenced sample was PBMCs. Receptors were obtained from a girl aged 5-17 years in good health and CMV-seropositive.

The DNA for the CDR3 is TGTGCCAGCAGCCTGGGGACAGGGGGTAGGACTGAAGCTTTCTTT. This translates into CASSLGTGGRTEAFF. This rearrangement joins TRBV5-5 to TRBJ1-1; 11 bases fit TRBD1. V lost 4 bases and J lost 5; bases outside the gene matches: 7. CDR1 SGHKS and CDR2 YYEKEE come from the germline V gene (reference sequence). The CDR3 extends over 15 amino acids.

This chain connects TRBV5-6 to TRBJ2-3; tentative D call: TRBD2 (7 bases). V lost 5 bases, J lost 8 bases, and 18 bases lay in between. There are 14 residues in the CDR3. Germline values: CDR1 SGHDT, CDR2 YYEEEE. The chain's CDR3 is CASSSTGGGGTQYF. The CDR3 nucleotides read TGTGCCAGCAGTTCAACGGGGGGCGGAGGTACGCAGTATTTT. Using reference TRBV5-6 and TRBJ2-3 for the parts outside the CDR3, the full variable domain is DAGVTQSPTHLIKTRGQQVTLRCSPKSGHDTVSWYQQALGQGPQFIFQYYEEEERQRGNFPDRFSGHQFPNYSSELNVNALLLGDSALYLCASSSTGGGGTQYFGPGTRLTVL.

This chain uses TRBV19 with TRBJ1-4, with D tentatively TRBD1 (6 bases). The V and J ends lost 10 bases and 7 bases respectively, with 10 bases between them. Germline assignment: CDR1 LNHDA and CDR2 SQIVND (reference sequence). The CDR3 has 11 amino acids. The CDR3 bases are TGTGCCACGGGGGGCATTGAAAAACTGTTTTTT. Translated, it gives CATGGIEKLFF. Looking up the rest from reference TRBV19 and TRBJ1-4 gives the full variable domain: DGGITQSPKYLFRKEGQNVTLSCEQNLNHDAMYWYRQDPGQGLRLIYYSQIVNDFQKGDIAEGYSVSREKKESFPLTVTSAQKNPTAFYLCATGGIEKLFFGSGTQLSVL.

The chain joins TRBV7-2 to TRBJ1-1; D is ambiguous. Trimming pared 2 bases from V and 4 bases from J, leaving 8 bases between. This CDR3 is 13 amino acids long. Germline assignment: CDR1 SGHTA and CDR2 FQGNSA. The DNA of the CDR3 is TGTGCCAGCAGCTTAAGCTCGGGCACTGAAGCTTTCTTT. Protein product: CASSLSSGTEAFF.

The chain joins TRBV27 to TRBJ2-1, with 7 bases lining up with TRBD2. The CDR3 totals 15 residues. Germline-derived CDR1 and CDR2 are MNHEY and SMNVEV (reference sequence). V lost 4 bases to trimming and J lost 8 bases; unmatched junction nucleotides: 11. CDR3 sequence (DNA): TGTGCCAGCAGTTCCGGGACTACATATAGCGATGAGCAGTTCTTC. Residues: CASSSGTTYSDEQFF.

The chain links TRBV18 to TRBJ1-6; 7 bases are a match to TRBD1. The ends lost 8 bases at V and 2 bases at J; junction bases unmatched: 6. CDR3 length equals 15 residues. CDR1 is KGHSH and CDR2 is LQKENI in the germline V gene. Written as DNA, the CDR3 is TGTGCCAGCACAAAAGGGGGCACCTATAATTCACCCCTCCACTTT. This gives the protein CASTKGGTYNSPLHF.

This chain connects TRBV6-1 to TRBJ2-5; a possible D gene is TRBD2 (6 bases). V was shortened by 3 bases and J by 2 bases, with 13 bases between the two germline ends. The CDR3 covers 15 residues. Germline V gene data show CDR1 as MNHNS and CDR2 as SASEGT. CDR3 residues: CASSDFGGTQETQYF. The CDR3 DNA reads TGTGCCAGCAGTGACTTCGGGGGAACTCAAGAGACCCAGTACTTC.

This rearrangement joins TRBV4-2 to TRBJ2-7; 11 bases match TRBD2. The germline gives CDR1 LGHNA, CDR2 YNFKEQ. V lost 1 base and J lost 0; bases outside the gene matches: 5. The CDR3 is 17 residues long. The CDR3 coding sequence is TGTGCCAGCAGCCAAGGGGTTAGCGGGGGGGACTCCTACGAGCAGTACTTC. This codes for CASSQGVSGGDSYEQYF.

CDR3 sequence reads: CASRVPSGLPDTQYF. CDR3 sequence (DNA): TGTGCCAGCCGGGTCCCTAGCGGGCTCCCAGATACGCAGTATTTT. The chain links TRBV2 to TRBJ2-3, with 8 bases that match TRBD2. There are 15 residues in the CDR3. Germline values: CDR1 SNHLY, CDR2 FYNNEI. The ends lost 8 bases at V and 4 bases at J; junction bases unmatched: 11.

This clone appeared a single time. The rearrangement joins TRBV6-5 to TRBJ2-2; TRBD1 aligns across 10 bases. V lost 6 bases and J lost 6; bases outside the gene matches: 7. Germline CDR1 and CDR2: MNHEY and SVGAGI. The CDR3 totals 15 residues. The CDR3 is CASRPGTGDPGELFF. Written as DNA, the CDR3 is TGTGCCAGCAGACCCGGGACAGGGGATCCCGGGGAGCTGTTTTTT.

This clone was seen a handful of times. This chain uses TRBV6-1 with TRBJ1-5; D is ambiguous. CDR1 is MNHNS and CDR2 is SASEGT in the germline V gene. Trimming took off 7 bases at V and 0 bases at J, with 10 bases between the two ends. The CDR3 consists of 14 residues. The DNA for the CDR3 is TGTGCCAGCAACCCAGGTTATAGCAATCAGCCCCAGCATTTT. As protein: CASNPGYSNQPQHF.

This clone was recorded a few times. The chain has TRBV29-1 and TRBJ2-3; D is ambiguous. From germline, CDR1 is SQVTM and CDR2 ANQGSEA. V was cut by 1 base and J by 3 bases, with 8 bases left in between. The CDR3 totals 13 residues. CDR3 protein: CSVEVVETDTQYF. The DNA of the CDR3 is TGCAGCGTTGAAGTGGTAGAAACAGATACGCAGTATTTT.

The chain combines TRBV7-9 with TRBJ2-3, with 9 positions matching TRBD2. Trimming cost V 1 base and J 2 bases; bases outside gene matches: 1. From germline, CDR1 is SEHNR and CDR2 FQNEAQ (reference sequence). This CDR3 is built from 15 residues. The CDR3 nucleotides are TGTGCCAGCAGCTTAGGCGGGGGGGCCACAGATACGCAGTATTTT. Its translation is CASSLGGGATDTQYF.

The chain is built from TRBV11-2 and TRBJ2-3; TRBD2 might be the D (6 bases). The V end lost 1 base, the J end lost 0 bases, and 14 bases lay between the germline ends. Germline CDR1 SGHAT, CDR2 FQNNGV. The CDR3 loop spans 17 amino acids. DNA for the CDR3: TGTGCCAGCAGCTTAGTAGGACGGCGGGGAAGCACAGATACGCAGTATTTT. This codes for CASSLVGRRGSTDTQYF. The full variable domain, rest sourced from reference TRBV11-2 and TRBJ2-3, is EAGVAQSPRYKIIEKRQSVAFWCNPISGHATLYWYQQILGQGPKLLIQFQNNGVVDDSQLPKDRFSAERLKGVDSTLKIQPAKLEDSAVYLCASSLVGRRGSTDTQYFGPGTRLTVL.

The chain recombines TRBV6-5 with TRBJ2-7; no clear D. The V gene's germline CDR1 is MNHEY and CDR2 SVGAGI. The CDR3 has 13 residues. Trimming removed 6 bases at V and 4 bases at J, with 13 bases between. This CDR3 reads CASSPQHAYEQYF. For the CDR3, the DNA is TGTGCCAGCAGCCCCCAACACGCTTACGAGCAGTACTTC.

In the case of this clone: The junction departs from the called germline gene at one end, perhaps through a read error. CDR3 nucleotides: TGTGCCGGCAGCTTAGCACAGGGCGGGGAGCAGTTCTTC. Translated, it gives CAGSLAQGGEQFF. The V and J genes are TRBV7-6 and TRBJ2-1, with D possibly being TRBD1 (6 bases). The CDR3 has 13 residues. CDR1 and CDR2 (germline): SGHVS, FNYEAQ.

The chain has TRBV7-8 and TRBJ2-1, with D tentatively TRBD1 (5 bases). The V gene's germline CDR1 is SGHVS and CDR2 FQNEAQ. This CDR3 comprises 15 residues. V was clipped by 4 bases and J by 1 base, with 11 bases between them. The CDR3 bases are TGTGCCAGCAGCTCGAGGACATGGTCCTACAATGAGCAGTTCTTC. It encodes CASSSRTWSYNEQFF.

The J gene is TRBJ1-6, the V gene TRBV11-2; no firm D call. This CDR3 region has 13 residues. Per germline, CDR1 SGHAT and CDR2 FQNNGV. V lost 2 bases, J lost 10 bases, and 9 bases lay in between. Written as DNA, the CDR3 is TGTGCCAGCAGCTTATTCGTCAGATCACCCCTCCACTTT. This codes for CASSLFVRSPLHF.

The V and J genes are TRBV2 and TRBJ2-7, with TRBD1 identical over 10 bases. The germline V gene has CDR1 SNHLY and CDR2 FYNNEI. This CDR3 contains 15 residues. Germline trimming cut 4 bases from V and 1 base from J; bases unmatched to any gene: 4. Here the CDR3 DNA reads TGTGCCAGCAGTGGGGGACAGGGGTTATCCTACGAGCAGTACTTC. Protein sequence: CASSGGQGLSYEQYF.

The chain employs TRBV6-1 and TRBJ1-6; TRBD1 matches 8 bases. The junction had 2 bases not matched to a gene; V was cut back by 4 bases and J by 0 bases. Germline lookup yields CDR1 MNHNS and CDR2 SASEGT. The CDR3 is 16 amino acids. For the CDR3, the DNA is TGTGCCAGCAGTGGACAGGGGAGCTCCTATAATTCACCCCTCCACTTT. Its protein is CASSGQGSSYNSPLHF.